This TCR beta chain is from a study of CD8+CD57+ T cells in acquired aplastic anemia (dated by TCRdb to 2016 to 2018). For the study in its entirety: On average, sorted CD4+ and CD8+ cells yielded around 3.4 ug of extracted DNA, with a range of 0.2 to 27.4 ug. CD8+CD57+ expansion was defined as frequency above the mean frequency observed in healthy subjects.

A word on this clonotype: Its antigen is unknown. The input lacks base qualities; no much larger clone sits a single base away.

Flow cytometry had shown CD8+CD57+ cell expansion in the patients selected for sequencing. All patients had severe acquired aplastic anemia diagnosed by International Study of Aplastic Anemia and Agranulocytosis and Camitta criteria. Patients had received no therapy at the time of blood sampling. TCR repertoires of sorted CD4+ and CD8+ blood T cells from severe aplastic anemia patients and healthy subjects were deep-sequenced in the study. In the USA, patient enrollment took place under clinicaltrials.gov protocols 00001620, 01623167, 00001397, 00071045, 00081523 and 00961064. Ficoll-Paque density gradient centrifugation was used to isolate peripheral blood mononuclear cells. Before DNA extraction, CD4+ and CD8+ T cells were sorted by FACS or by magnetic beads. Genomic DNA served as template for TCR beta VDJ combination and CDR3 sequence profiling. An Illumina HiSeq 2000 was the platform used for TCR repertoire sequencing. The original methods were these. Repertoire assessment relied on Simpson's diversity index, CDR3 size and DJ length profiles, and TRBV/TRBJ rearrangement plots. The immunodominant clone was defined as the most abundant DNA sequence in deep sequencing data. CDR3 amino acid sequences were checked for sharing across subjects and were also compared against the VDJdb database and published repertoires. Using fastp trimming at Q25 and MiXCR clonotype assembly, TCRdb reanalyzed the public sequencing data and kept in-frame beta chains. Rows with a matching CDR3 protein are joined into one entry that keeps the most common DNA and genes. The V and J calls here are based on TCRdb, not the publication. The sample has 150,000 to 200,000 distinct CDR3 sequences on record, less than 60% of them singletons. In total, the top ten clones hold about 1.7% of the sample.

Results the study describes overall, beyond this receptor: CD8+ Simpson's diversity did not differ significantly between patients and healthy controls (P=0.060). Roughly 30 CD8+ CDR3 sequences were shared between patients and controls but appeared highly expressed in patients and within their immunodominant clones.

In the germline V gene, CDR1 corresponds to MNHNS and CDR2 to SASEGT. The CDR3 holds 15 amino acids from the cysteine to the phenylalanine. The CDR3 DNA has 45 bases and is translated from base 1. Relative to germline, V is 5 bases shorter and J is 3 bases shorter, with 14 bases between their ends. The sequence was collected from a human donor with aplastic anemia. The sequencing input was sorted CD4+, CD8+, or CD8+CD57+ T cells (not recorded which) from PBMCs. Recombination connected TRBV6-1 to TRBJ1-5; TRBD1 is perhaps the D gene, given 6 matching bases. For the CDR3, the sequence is CASSTGGRVNQPQHF. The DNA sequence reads TGTGCCAGCAGTACCGGGGGCCGGGTCAATCAGCCCCAGCATTTT.